This is a list of T cell receptor beta chains from one sample in a study of Ad26.COV2.S vaccination and SARS-CoV-2 variants. TCRdb's table, derived via immunoSEQ multiplex PCR, lists solely in-frame clones and lacks some. The sample yields 250,000 or so clones, about 83% seen once. The source was peripheral blood, collected in a trial of Ad26.COV2.S vaccine versus placebo. The receptors derive from a person between 18 and 60 years old who received the Ad26.COV2.S COVID-19 vaccine or a placebo. Both conserved end residues are part of each CDR3. A D gene is named only where the DNA matches it firmly. Expanded clones get a size class; other rows say once, few or many, or leave the size out.

j_call: TRBJ1-5; d_call: .; clone_size: .; v_call: TRBV19; cdr3_aa: CASSIEASNQPQHF; cdr3_nt: TGTGCCAGTAGTATCGAGGCTTCCAATCAGCCCCAGCATTTT
j_call: TRBJ2-1; d_call: TRBD2; clone_size: .; v_call: TRBV5-1; cdr3_aa: CASSLVWTSGYNEQFF; cdr3_nt: TGCGCCAGCAGCTTAGTATGGACTAGCGGGTACAATGAGCAGTTCTTC
j_call: TRBJ1-2; d_call: TRBD1; clone_size: .; v_call: TRBV14; cdr3_aa: CASSQGFAGGYGYTF; cdr3_nt: TGTGCCAGCAGCCAAGGATTTGCAGGGGGCTATGGCTACACCTTC
j_call: TRBJ2-1; d_call: .; clone_size: .; v_call: TRBV27; cdr3_aa: CASRAGQSIYNEQFF; cdr3_nt: TGTGCCAGCAGGGCGGGACAGTCAATCTACAATGAGCAGTTCTTC
j_call: TRBJ1-5; d_call: TRBD1; clone_size: .; v_call: TRBV25-1; cdr3_aa: CASSLGQGSFDQPQHF; cdr3_nt: TGTGCCAGCAGTCTGGGACAGGGAAGTTTCGATCAGCCCCAGCATTTT
j_call: TRBJ1-2; d_call: .; clone_size: .; v_call: TRBV5-1; cdr3_aa: CASSQGGYGYTF; cdr3_nt: TGCGCCAGCAGCCAGGGAGGGTATGGCTACACCTTC
j_call: TRBJ2-3; d_call: .; clone_size: many; v_call: TRBV5-6; cdr3_aa: CASSPGLGAGDTQYF; cdr3_nt: TGTGCCAGCAGTCCGGGGTTGGGAGCCGGGGATACGCAGTATTTT
j_call: TRBJ1-2; d_call: .; clone_size: .; v_call: TRBV20-1; cdr3_aa: CSASTPGAPYGYTF; cdr3_nt: TGCAGTGCTAGTACCCCCGGTGCTCCCTATGGCTACACCTTC
j_call: TRBJ2-1; d_call: .; clone_size: .; v_call: TRBV20-1; cdr3_aa: CSASDPLEGYNEQFF; cdr3_nt: TGCAGTGCTAGTGACCCCTTAGAGGGATACAATGAGCAGTTCTTC
j_call: TRBJ1-3; d_call: TRBD1; clone_size: .; v_call: TRBV9; cdr3_aa: CASSGDSLSGNTIYF; cdr3_nt: TGTGCCAGCAGCGGGGACAGTCTATCTGGAAACACCATATATTTT
j_call: TRBJ2-5; d_call: .; clone_size: once; v_call: TRBV30; cdr3_aa: CAWNRGSGETQYF; cdr3_nt: TGTGCCTGGAACCGGGGGTCGGGGGAGACCCAGTACTTC
j_call: TRBJ2-5; d_call: .; clone_size: once; v_call: TRBV7-9; cdr3_aa: CASSFSGAKETQYF; cdr3_nt: TGTGCCAGCAGCTTCTCAGGGGCGAAAGAGACCCAGTACTTC
j_call: TRBJ1-1; d_call: .; clone_size: .; v_call: TRBV6-6; cdr3_aa: CASSYAKNTEAFF; cdr3_nt: TGTGCCAGCAGTTACGCCAAGAACACTGAAGCTTTCTTT
j_call: TRBJ2-5; d_call: TRBD1; clone_size: once; v_call: TRBV5-6; cdr3_aa: CASSFVFGTGDQETQYF; cdr3_nt: TGTGCCAGCAGCTTTGTTTTTGGCACAGGGGACCAAGAGACCCAGTACTTC
j_call: TRBJ1-2; d_call: TRBD1; clone_size: .; v_call: TRBV2; cdr3_aa: CASSGDRGVYGYTF; cdr3_nt: TGTGCCAGCAGCGGGGACAGGGGGGTGTATGGCTACACCTTC
j_call: TRBJ2-5; d_call: .; clone_size: .; v_call: TRBV3-1/TRBV3-2; cdr3_aa: CASSHRTLYQETQYF; cdr3_nt: TGTGCCAGCAGCCACCGAACACTGTACCAAGAGACCCAGTACTTC
j_call: TRBJ2-7; d_call: TRBD1; clone_size: .; v_call: TRBV5-1; cdr3_aa: CASSLTGGLAFYYEQYF; cdr3_nt: TGCGCCAGCAGCTTGACAGGGGGTTTGGCGTTTTACTACGAGCAGTACTTC
j_call: TRBJ2-5; d_call: .; clone_size: few; v_call: TRBV21-1; cdr3_aa: CADRTEEETQYF; cdr3_nt: TGTGCCGACAGGACAGAAGAAGAGACCCAGTACTTC
j_call: TRBJ2-1; d_call: .; clone_size: .; v_call: TRBV15; cdr3_aa: CATSSRGQDYNEQFF; cdr3_nt: TGTGCCACCAGCAGCAGAGGGCAGGACTACAATGAGCAGTTCTTC
j_call: TRBJ2-3; d_call: .; clone_size: .; v_call: TRBV18; cdr3_aa: CASSPRVLGTDTQYF; cdr3_nt: TGTGCCAGCTCGCCGAGGGTACTCGGCACAGATACGCAGTATTTT
j_call: TRBJ2-3; d_call: TRBD1; clone_size: .; v_call: TRBV4-2; cdr3_aa: CASSQAGTGEDTQYF; cdr3_nt: TGTGCCAGCAGCCAAGCCGGGACAGGGGAAGATACGCAGTATTTT
j_call: TRBJ2-3; d_call: .; clone_size: .; v_call: TRBV24-1; cdr3_aa: CATSAEPPRYF; cdr3_nt: TGTGCCACCAGTGCCGAACCCCCAAGGTATTTT
j_call: TRBJ2-1; d_call: .; clone_size: .; v_call: TRBV5-1; cdr3_aa: CASSAGGSIEQFF; cdr3_nt: TGCGCCAGCAGCGCTGGTGGTTCTATTGAGCAGTTCTTC
j_call: TRBJ1-1; d_call: .; clone_size: once; v_call: TRBV30; cdr3_aa: CAWSFRDPPEAFF; cdr3_nt: TGTGCCTGGAGTTTCAGGGACCCCCCTGAAGCTTTCTTT
j_call: TRBJ1-6; d_call: .; clone_size: .; v_call: TRBV27; cdr3_aa: CASTPAKGQNSPLHF; cdr3_nt: TGTGCCAGCACCCCGGCTAAAGGGCAAAATTCACCCCTCCACTTT
j_call: TRBJ2-6; d_call: TRBD2; clone_size: .; v_call: TRBV14; cdr3_aa: CASSPVGGSSGANVLTF; cdr3_nt: TGTGCCAGCAGCCCCGTTGGCGGGAGCTCTGGGGCCAACGTCCTGACTTTC
j_call: TRBJ2-7; d_call: .; clone_size: .; v_call: TRBV6-6; cdr3_aa: CASSSNRPGDEQYF; cdr3_nt: TGTGCCAGCAGTTCCAACAGGCCAGGGGACGAGCAGTACTTC
j_call: TRBJ2-3; d_call: TRBD1; clone_size: .; v_call: TRBV7-9; cdr3_aa: CASSLRGGRNTQYF; cdr3_nt: TGTGCCAGCAGCTTACGAGGGGGCAGGAATACGCAGTATTTT
j_call: TRBJ2-3; d_call: TRBD1; clone_size: .; v_call: TRBV7-2; cdr3_aa: CASSVLTGSTDTQYF; cdr3_nt: TGTGCCAGCAGCGTCCTGACAGGGAGCACAGATACGCAGTATTTT
j_call: TRBJ2-5; d_call: .; clone_size: few; v_call: TRBV7-9; cdr3_aa: CASSLNVVQETQYF; cdr3_nt: TGTGCCAGCAGCTTAAATGTAGTCCAAGAGACCCAGTACTTC
j_call: TRBJ2-3; d_call: TRBD2; clone_size: once; v_call: TRBV4-2; cdr3_aa: CASSQRGDPGGVGRNTQYF; cdr3_nt: TGTGCCAGCAGCCAAAGGGGAGATCCGGGGGGAGTGGGAAGAAATACGCAGTATTTT
j_call: TRBJ1-6; d_call: .; clone_size: .; v_call: TRBV12-3/TRBV12-4; cdr3_aa: CASSRTANSPLHF; cdr3_nt: TGTGCCAGCTCGAGGACAGCTAATTCACCCCTCCACTTT
j_call: TRBJ2-3; d_call: .; clone_size: .; v_call: TRBV5-1; cdr3_aa: CASSLDGKTPDTQYF; cdr3_nt: TGCGCCAGCAGCCTGGATGGGAAGACCCCAGATACGCAGTATTTT
j_call: TRBJ2-5; d_call: TRBD2; clone_size: .; v_call: TRBV14; cdr3_aa: CASTSTSLQETQYF; cdr3_nt: TGTGCCAGCACTTCGACTAGCCTCCAAGAGACCCAGTACTTC
j_call: TRBJ2-5; d_call: TRBD1; clone_size: .; v_call: TRBV25-1; cdr3_aa: CASSEGQGVPETQYF; cdr3_nt: TGTGCCAGCAGTGAGGGACAGGGGGTACCAGAGACCCAGTACTTC
j_call: TRBJ2-2; d_call: .; clone_size: .; v_call: TRBV24-1; cdr3_aa: CATSDHVLGGPNTGELFF; cdr3_nt: TGTGCCACCAGTGATCACGTATTGGGGGGACCGAACACCGGGGAGCTGTTTTTT
j_call: TRBJ1-1; d_call: .; clone_size: .; v_call: TRBV11-3; cdr3_aa: CASSLDGRDGNTEAFF; cdr3_nt: TGTGCCAGCAGCTTAGATGGAAGGGATGGGAACACTGAAGCTTTCTTT
j_call: TRBJ1-6; d_call: .; clone_size: few; v_call: TRBV4-1; cdr3_aa: CASSQGRGRDNSPLHF; cdr3_nt: TGCGCCAGCAGCCAAGGACGGGGCCGAGATAATTCACCCCTCCACTTT
j_call: TRBJ2-5; d_call: TRBD2; clone_size: .; v_call: TRBV5-4; cdr3_aa: CASSLAGGRVETQYF; cdr3_nt: TGTGCCAGCAGCTTAGCGGGAGGGCGTGTGGAGACCCAGTACTTC
j_call: TRBJ2-3; d_call: TRBD2; clone_size: .; v_call: TRBV13; cdr3_aa: CASSLGLAGGQYF; cdr3_nt: TGTGCCAGCAGCTTAGGCCTAGCGGGGGGGCAGTATTTT
j_call: TRBJ2-1; d_call: TRBD2; clone_size: .; v_call: TRBV29-1; cdr3_aa: CSGTSGSSYNEQFF; cdr3_nt: TGCAGCGGGACTAGCGGGAGTAGCTACAATGAGCAGTTCTTC
j_call: TRBJ1-3; d_call: .; clone_size: .; v_call: TRBV30; cdr3_aa: CAWSVQRGLLNTIYF; cdr3_nt: TGTGCCTGGAGTGTACAGAGGGGACTTCTCAACACCATATATTTT
j_call: TRBJ2-2; d_call: TRBD1; clone_size: medium-sized; v_call: TRBV6-5; cdr3_aa: CASTYDRGNTGELFF; cdr3_nt: TGTGCCAGCACCTATGACAGGGGGAACACCGGGGAGCTGTTTTTT
j_call: TRBJ2-1; d_call: TRBD1; clone_size: .; v_call: TRBV6-2/TRBV6-3; cdr3_aa: CASSYGTGEFF; cdr3_nt: TGTGCCAGCAGTTACGGGACAGGGGAGTTCTTC
j_call: TRBJ2-5; d_call: .; clone_size: .; v_call: TRBV11-2; cdr3_aa: CASSLGGVGTQYF; cdr3_nt: TGTGCCAGCAGCTTAGGTGGGGTCGGGACCCAGTACTTC
j_call: TRBJ2-5; d_call: TRBD1; clone_size: once; v_call: TRBV9; cdr3_aa: CASSVGGGRNRETQYF; cdr3_nt: TGTGCCAGCAGCGTAGGAGGGGGCCGCAACAGAGAGACCCAGTACTTC
j_call: TRBJ1-2; d_call: .; clone_size: .; v_call: TRBV27; cdr3_aa: CASSRSQNYGYTF; cdr3_nt: TGTGCCAGCAGCCGCTCTCAGAACTATGGCTACACCTTC
j_call: TRBJ1-5; d_call: .; clone_size: .; v_call: TRBV7-9; cdr3_aa: CASGTSNQPQHF; cdr3_nt: TGTGCCAGCGGTACCAGCAATCAGCCCCAGCATTTT
j_call: TRBJ2-2; d_call: TRBD1; clone_size: once; v_call: TRBV30; cdr3_aa: CAWDRNTGELFF; cdr3_nt: TGTGCTTGGGACAGGAACACCGGGGAGCTGTTTTTT
j_call: TRBJ1-2; d_call: .; clone_size: .; v_call: TRBV5-1; cdr3_aa: CASSRQIDLGYTF; cdr3_nt: TGCGCCAGCAGCCGCCAGATAGACCTTGGCTACACCTTC
j_call: TRBJ1-4; d_call: TRBD1; clone_size: .; v_call: TRBV3-1/TRBV3-2; cdr3_aa: CASSQGGQGEGEKLFF; cdr3_nt: TGTGCCAGCAGCCAAGGGGGACAGGGGGAAGGCGAAAAACTGTTTTTT
j_call: TRBJ1-1; d_call: TRBD1; clone_size: once; v_call: TRBV18; cdr3_aa: CASSPGDRGVLNTEAFF; cdr3_nt: TGTGCCAGCTCACCGGGGGACAGGGGGGTTCTGAACACTGAAGCTTTCTTT
j_call: TRBJ2-1; d_call: TRBD2; clone_size: once; v_call: TRBV5-1; cdr3_aa: CASSLALAGGNEQFF; cdr3_nt: TGCGCCAGCAGCTTGGCACTAGCGGGAGGGAATGAGCAGTTCTTC